This TCR beta chain came from a study of response to subunit inactivated influenza vaccine. Findings and limits, study-wide: New T cells are recruited in small numbers by each seasonal influenza vaccination, according to the authors' suggestion.

The CDR3 runs 13 residues. J gave up 4 bases and V 8 bases, and 4 bases lay outside the gene matches. Germline CDR1 is SQVTM and CDR2 is ANQGSEA. TCRdb re-derived calls from the RT-PCR reads in MiXCR, one entry per CDR3 protein. Among more than 700,000 distinct CDR3 sequences, 20% to 25% were seen once, and the ten largest hold more than 8.5%. This clonotype occurred a few times. Its matching antigen is unknown. The genes are TRBV29-1 and TRBJ2-1, with TRBD1 matching over 11 bases. The sequence derives from a man over 45 who received an inactivated influenza vaccine. Sequenced material: PBMCs from blood, taken 5 days after vaccination. CDR3 protein: CSQGQGVYNEQFF. CDR3 nucleotide sequence: TGCAGCCAGGGACAGGGGGTGTACAATGAGCAGTTCTTC.